This entry lists 13 T cell receptor beta chains sequenced from one sample in a study of blood T cells in healthy people across ages. Together with a sample-barcoded 5' primer, a J-beta primer mix was included in a second PCR lasting about 7 to 12 cycles. TCRdb reprocessed the 5' RACE reads with MiXCR, giving one entry per CDR3 protein. The table lists roughly 800,000 distinct CDR3 sequences, roughly 25% of them singletons, with around 9.2% in the top ten. This sample also appeared in a second study, on T cells of mothers and their children.

Sequencing used blood. All receptors come from a boy aged 5-17 years in good health.

The gene calls are TRBV9 and TRBJ2-5, with 10 positions matching TRBD2. The ends lost 3 bases at V and 4 bases at J; junction bases unmatched: 3. From germline, CDR1 is SGDLS and CDR2 YYNGEE. CDR3 size: 14 residues. CDR3 DNA: TGTGCCAGCAGCGCTAGCGGGAGACGAGAGACCCAGTACTTC. Amino acids: CASSASGRRETQYF.

The genes are TRBV6-1 and TRBJ2-5; D remains ambiguous. The DNA end is more similar to TRBJ2-7, so the J call may be wrong. Germline V gene data show CDR1 as MNHNS and CDR2 as SASEGT. CDR3 length: 15 amino acids. The CDR3 DNA reads as TGTGCCAGCAGCCGTGAGAGGCCAGACTCCTACGAGCAGTACTTC. Translating it yields CASSRERPDSYEQYF.

The chain recombines TRBV28 with TRBJ2-4; the D is unclear. CDR3 size: 15 residues. V shed 3 bases and J shed 2 bases, with 11 bases lying between them. Germline values: CDR1 MDHEN, CDR2 SYDVKM. The CDR3 sequence: CASSFQLGTKNIQYF. Written as DNA, the CDR3 is TGTGCCAGCAGTTTCCAGCTGGGGACCAAAAACATTCAGTACTTC.

The chain recombines TRBV7-9 with TRBJ2-5; 10 bases line up with TRBD2. Germline trimming cut 4 bases from V and 4 bases from J; bases unmatched to any gene: 9. Looked up from germline, CDR1 is SEHNR and CDR2 is FQNEAQ (reference sequence). The CDR3 has 16 residues. The CDR3 here is CASSSLAGGNLETQYF. CDR3 coding DNA: TGTGCCAGCAGCTCCTTAGCGGGGGGCAACCTAGAGACCCAGTACTTC.

The CDR3: CATSRTPNRGGSVGYTF. The CDR3 nucleotides are TGTGCCACCAGCAGAACCCCTAACCGGGGAGGGAGTGTCGGCTACACCTTC. This chain links TRBV15 with TRBJ1-2; D unresolved. CDR3 length: 17 amino acids. CDR1 is LNHNV, CDR2 YYDKDF, per germline (reference sequence). Trimming shortened V by 2 bases and J by 8 bases, and 24 bases separated the two germline ends.

The chain recombines TRBV7-8 with TRBJ2-5; TRBD1 matches at 7 bases. Germline CDR1 SGHVS, CDR2 FQNEAQ. The CDR3 extends over 15 amino acids. V shed 3 bases and J 5 bases; nucleotides not matched to a gene: 9. The CDR3 region is CASSFLSRGTETQYF. CDR3 DNA: TGTGCCAGCAGCTTTCTATCCAGGGGGACGGAGACCCAGTACTTC.

This chain joins TRBV20-1 and TRBJ2-5; 7 positions agree with TRBD2. The end of the DNA is better explained by TRBJ2-7, so the J call may be wrong. Germline V gives CDR1 DFQATT, CDR2 SNEGSKA (reference sequence). The length of the CDR3 is 15 residues. CDR3 sequence: CSARDLQRGIYEQYF. DNA of the CDR3: TGCAGTGCTAGAGATCTTCAGCGGGGCATCTACGAGCAGTACTTC.

This chain uses TRBV6-2 or TRBV6-3 with TRBJ2-5; the match to TRBD2 covers 15 bases. CDR3 length: 16 residues. The J segment lost 2 bases and the V segment lost 6 bases, leaving 4 bases of the junction unmatched. Germline assignment: CDR1 MNHEY and CDR2 SVGEGT. The CDR3 DNA reads TGTGCCAGCAGGGGACTAGCGGGGGGCCCGCAAGAGACCCAGTACTTC. Residues: CASRGLAGGPQETQYF.

This clonotype was picked up a small number of times. J is TRBJ1-3 and V is TRBV4-3, with TRBD1 as a possible D gene (6 bases). This CDR3 contains 14 residues. CDR1 and CDR2 from the germline V gene are LGHNA and YSLEER. With 1 base removed from V and 4 bases from J, the gap between germline ends came to 8 bases. CDR3 in amino acids: CASSQGTVGNTIYF. DNA of the CDR3: TGCGCCAGCAGCCAAGGGACAGTAGGAAACACCATATATTTT.

Points on this clonotype: An end of the junction does not agree with germline; a read error may underlie this. The chain carries TRBV9 and TRBJ2-2; 9 nucleotides line up with TRBD1. CDR1 is SGDLS and CDR2 is YYNGEE in the germline V gene. The CDR3 is made up of 15 amino acids. CDR3 coding DNA: TGTGCCAGCAGCTCTGGGACAGGGAACACCGGGGAACTGTTTTTT. Translation gives CASSSGTGNTGELFF.

This clonotype was detected a few times. The rearrangement links TRBV6-5 to TRBJ2-5; TRBD2 agrees at 10 bases. The CDR3 has 15 residues. V dropped 0 bases and J dropped 4; count of bases not matched to a gene: 2. The germline V gene has CDR1 MNHEY and CDR2 SVGAGI. The CDR3 DNA follows: TGTGCCAGCAGTTACTCAAGCGGGAGGGCAGAGACCCAGTACTTC. It translates to CASSYSSGRAETQYF.

The J gene is TRBJ2-5, the V gene TRBV24-1; tentative D call: TRBD1 (5 bases). The germline CDR1 and CDR2 sequences are KGHDR and SFDVKD. This CDR3 is built from 15 residues. V gave up 3 bases and J gave up 5 bases, with 15 bases separating them. CDR3: CATSDTGTIGETQYF. In DNA form, the CDR3 reads TGTGCCACCAGTGATACAGGAACTATCGGGGAGACCCAGTACTTC.

This sequence joins TRBV4-1 and TRBJ1-6; D might be TRBD1 (5 bases). Germline lookup yields CDR1 MGHRA and CDR2 YSYEKL. The CDR3 is 16 amino acids. V lost 0 bases, J lost 7 bases, and 13 bases lay in between. DNA for the CDR3: TGCGCCAGCAGCCAAGATCGTGGAGGGACCAATTCACCCCTCCACTTT. Translation gives CASSQDRGGTNSPLHF.